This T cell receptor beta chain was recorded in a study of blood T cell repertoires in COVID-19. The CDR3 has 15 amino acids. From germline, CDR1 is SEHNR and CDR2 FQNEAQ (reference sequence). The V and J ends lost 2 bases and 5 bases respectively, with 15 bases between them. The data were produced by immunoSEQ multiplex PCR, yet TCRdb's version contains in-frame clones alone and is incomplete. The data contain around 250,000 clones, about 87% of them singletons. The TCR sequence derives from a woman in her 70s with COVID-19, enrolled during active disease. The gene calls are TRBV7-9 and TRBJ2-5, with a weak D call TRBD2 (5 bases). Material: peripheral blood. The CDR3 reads CASSLQAATGETQYF. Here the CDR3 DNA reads TGTGCCAGCAGCTTACAGGCGGCGACGGGGGAGACCCAGTACTTC. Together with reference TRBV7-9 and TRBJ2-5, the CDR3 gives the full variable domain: DTGVSQNPRHKITKRGQNVTFRCDPISEHNRLYWYRQTLGQGPEFLTYFQNEAQLEKSRLLSDRFSAERPKGSFSTLEIQRTEQGDSAMYLCASSLQAATGETQYFGPGTRLLVL.